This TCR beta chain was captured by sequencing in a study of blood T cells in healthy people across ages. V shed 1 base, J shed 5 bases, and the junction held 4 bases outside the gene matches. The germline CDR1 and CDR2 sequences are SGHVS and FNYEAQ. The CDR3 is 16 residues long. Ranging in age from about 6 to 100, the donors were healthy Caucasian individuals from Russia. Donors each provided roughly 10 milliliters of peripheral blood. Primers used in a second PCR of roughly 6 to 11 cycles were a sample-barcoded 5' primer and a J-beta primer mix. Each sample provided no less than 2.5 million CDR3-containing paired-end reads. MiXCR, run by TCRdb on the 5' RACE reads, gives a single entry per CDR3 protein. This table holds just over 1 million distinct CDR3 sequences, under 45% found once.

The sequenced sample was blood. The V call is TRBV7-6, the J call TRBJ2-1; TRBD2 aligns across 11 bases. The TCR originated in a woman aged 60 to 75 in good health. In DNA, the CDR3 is TGTGCCAGCAGCTTAGAAGGGACTAGCGGTAACAATGAGCAGTTCTTC. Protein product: CASSLEGTSGNNEQFF.